This T cell receptor beta chain was found in a study of human T cells and chemical hapten exposure. This CDR3 spans 15 amino acids. Trimming cost V 2 bases and J 4 bases; bases outside gene matches: 8. Per germline, CDR1 DFQATT and CDR2 SNEGSKA (reference sequence). Study results and caveats: More PT1 expanded TCRs went with higher patch test scores.

TCRdb used MiXCR to reprocess the RACE reads, holding one entry per CDR3 protein. In the table there are 150,000 to 200,000 distinct CDR3 sequences, more than 20% of which are singletons. Specified time point: patch test 3, about 24 weeks after DPC sensitization. Treatment noted: therapeutic diphenylcyclopropenone sensitization with weekly scalp DPC. At every patch-test visit, blood was drawn before the patch test was applied. This clonotype occurred a few times. Its matching antigen is unknown. Sequences were derived from whole blood, sampled in connection with sensitization to the hapten diphenylcyclopropenone (DPC). This chain joins TRBV20-1 and TRBJ1-5; 7 bases are shared with TRBD1. This TCR was sampled from a woman between 40 and 50 years old with alopecia areata. Some clones in this sample may be carry-over from other donors' samples. Here the CDR3 reads CSARFRGQYNQPQHF. CDR3 DNA: TGCAGTGCTAGATTTCGGGGACAGTATAATCAGCCCCAGCATTTT.